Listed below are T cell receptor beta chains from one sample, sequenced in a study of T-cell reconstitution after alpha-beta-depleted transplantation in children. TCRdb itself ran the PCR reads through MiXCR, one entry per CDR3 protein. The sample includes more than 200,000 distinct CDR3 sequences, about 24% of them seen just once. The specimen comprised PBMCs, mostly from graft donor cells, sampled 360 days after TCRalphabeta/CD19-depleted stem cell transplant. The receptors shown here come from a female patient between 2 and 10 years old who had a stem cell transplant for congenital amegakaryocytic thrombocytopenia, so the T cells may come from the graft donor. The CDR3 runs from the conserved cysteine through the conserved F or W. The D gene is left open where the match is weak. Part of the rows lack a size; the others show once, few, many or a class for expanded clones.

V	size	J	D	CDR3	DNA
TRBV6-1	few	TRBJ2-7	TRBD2	CASTKGLISYEQYF	TGTGCCAGCACCAAGGGACTAATCTCCTACGAGCAGTACTTC
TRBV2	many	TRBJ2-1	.	CASSTHNEQFF	TGTGCCAGCAGTACGCACAATGAGCAGTTCTTC
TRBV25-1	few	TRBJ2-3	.	CASSELTAPFSTDTQYF	TGTGCCAGCAGTGAACTAACGGCCCCATTTAGCACAGATACGCAGTATTTT
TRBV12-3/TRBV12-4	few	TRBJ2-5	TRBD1	CASSFREGAETQYF	TGTGCCAGCAGTTTTCGCGAGGGGGCAGAGACCCAGTACTTC
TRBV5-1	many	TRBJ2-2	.	CASSSLAPGELFF	TGCGCCAGCAGCTCCCTAGCTCCCGGGGAGCTGTTTTTT
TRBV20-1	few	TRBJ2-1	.	CSARDWGEQFF	TGCAGTGCTAGAGATTGGGGTGAGCAGTTCTTC
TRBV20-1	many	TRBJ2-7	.	CSVSEQYF	TGCAGTGTTTCCGAGCAGTACTTC
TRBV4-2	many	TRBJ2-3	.	CASSQDFLPTFRDTQYF	TGTGCCAGCAGCCAAGATTTTCTACCTACTTTTAGGGATACGCAGTATTTT
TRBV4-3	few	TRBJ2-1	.	CASSLSVGEQFF	TGCGCCAGCAGCCTAAGCGTAGGTGAGCAGTTCTTC
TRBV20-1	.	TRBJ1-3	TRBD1	CSASDPGTGFGNTIYF	TGCAGTGCTAGCGATCCCGGGACAGGGTTTGGAAACACCATATATTTT
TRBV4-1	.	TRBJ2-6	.	CASSQDRSGANVLTF	TGCGCCAGCAGCCAAGACAGGAGTGGGGCCAACGTCCTGACTTTC
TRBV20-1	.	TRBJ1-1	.	CSASSDWTGNTEAFF	TGCAGTGCTAGCAGTGATTGGACGGGGAACACTGAAGCTTTCTTT
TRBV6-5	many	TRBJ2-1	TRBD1	CATDDRAGCVDEQFF	TGTGCCACCGATGACAGGGCGGGCTGCGTAGATGAGCAGTTCTTC
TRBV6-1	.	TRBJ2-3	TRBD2	CASSMGRTSGGQADTQYF	TGTGCCAGCAGTATGGGCAGGACTAGCGGGGGGCAGGCAGATACGCAGTATTTT
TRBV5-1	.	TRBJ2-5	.	CASSWGSWQETQYF	TGCGCCAGCAGCTGGGGGTCGTGGCAAGAGACCCAGTACTTC
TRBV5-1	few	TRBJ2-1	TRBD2	CASSSSTSGAAYNEQFF	TGCGCCAGCAGCTCCTCGACTAGCGGGGCTGCATACAATGAGCAGTTCTTC
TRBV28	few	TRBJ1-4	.	CASSLNGNEKLFF	TGTGCCAGCAGTTTAAATGGGAATGAAAAACTGTTTTTT
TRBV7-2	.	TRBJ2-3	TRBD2	CASSETSGRVGTQYF	TGTGCCAGCAGCGAAACTAGCGGGAGAGTGGGTACGCAGTATTTT
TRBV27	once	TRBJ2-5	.	CASNPNGMMKTQYF	TGTGCCAGCAACCCCAACGGTATGATGAAGACCCAGTACTTC
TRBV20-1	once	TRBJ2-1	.	CSAKDRRYNEQFF	TGCAGTGCGAAAGACCGGCGGTACAATGAGCAGTTCTTC
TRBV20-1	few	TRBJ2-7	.	CSARMDTEQYF	TGCAGTGCCCGAATGGATACGGAGCAGTACTTC
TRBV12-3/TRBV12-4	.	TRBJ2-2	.	CASTWAGELFF	TGTGCCAGCACTTGGGCCGGGGAGCTGTTTTTT
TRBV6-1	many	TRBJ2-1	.	CASSPPGTLNEQFF	TGTGCCAGCAGTCCCCCCGGGACCCTTAATGAGCAGTTCTTC
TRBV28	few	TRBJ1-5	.	CASSFKQPQHF	TGTGCCAGCAGTTTTAAACAGCCCCAGCATTTT
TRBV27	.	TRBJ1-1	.	CASRFVGRKNTEAFF	TGTGCCAGCAGATTCGTCGGACGGAAGAACACTGAAGCTTTCTTT
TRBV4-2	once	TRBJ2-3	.	CASSQLPRGGTDTQYF	TGTGCCAGCAGCCAACTCCCTAGGGGGGGCACAGATACGCAGTATTTT
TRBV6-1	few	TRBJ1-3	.	CASSGPGGSLFGNTIYF	TGTGCCAGCAGTGGACCCGGCGGATCTCTGTTTGGAAACACCATATATTTT
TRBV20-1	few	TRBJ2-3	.	CSAPPGGSRFHTDTQYF	TGCAGTGCGCCCCCCGGGGGCAGCCGGTTCCACACAGATACGCAGTATTTT
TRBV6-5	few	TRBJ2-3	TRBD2	CASSYYGTTTDTQYF	TGTGCCAGCAGTTATTACGGGACTACCACAGATACGCAGTATTTT
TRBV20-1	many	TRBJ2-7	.	CSARELSGTKGYEQYF	TGCAGTGCTAGAGAGTTAAGCGGAACTAAGGGCTACGAGCAGTACTTC
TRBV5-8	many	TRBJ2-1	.	CASSLRPGSYNEQFF	TGTGCCAGCAGCTTGAGGCCTGGCTCCTACAATGAGCAGTTCTTC
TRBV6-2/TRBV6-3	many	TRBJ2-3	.	CASSTGGPDTQYF	TGTGCCAGCTCGACAGGAGGCCCAGATACGCAGTATTTT
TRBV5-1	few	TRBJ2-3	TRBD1	CASSSGTGGNTDTQYF	TGCGCCAGCAGCTCCGGGACAGGGGGCAATACAGATACGCAGTATTTT
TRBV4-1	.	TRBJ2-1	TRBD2	CASSLSPKAGGREQFF	TGCGCCAGCAGCCTTTCCCCAAAAGCGGGGGGTCGAGAGCAGTTCTTC
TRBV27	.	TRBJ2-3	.	CASTLLPSDTQYF	TGTGCCAGCACCTTACTACCCTCAGATACGCAGTATTTT
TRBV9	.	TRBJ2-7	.	CASSVGWSDEQYF	TGTGCCAGCAGCGTAGGATGGAGCGACGAGCAGTACTTC
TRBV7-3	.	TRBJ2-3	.	CASSSSDHTDTQYF	TGTGCCAGCAGCTCTAGCGACCACACAGATACGCAGTATTTT
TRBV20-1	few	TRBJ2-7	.	CSLDRYNYEQYF	TGCAGCCTCGACAGGTACAACTACGAGCAGTACTTC
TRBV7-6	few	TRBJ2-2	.	CASRPGNTGELFF	TGTGCCAGCCGTCCAGGAAACACCGGGGAGCTGTTTTTT
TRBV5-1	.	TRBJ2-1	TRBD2	CASSLLAGTDNEQFF	TGCGCCAGCAGTCTTCTAGCGGGGACCGACAATGAGCAGTTCTTC
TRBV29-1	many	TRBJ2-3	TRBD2	CSVAGTSGTDTQYF	TGCAGCGTAGCCGGGACTAGCGGCACAGATACGCAGTATTTT
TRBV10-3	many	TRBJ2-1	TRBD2	CAISGGLAGTYNEQFF	TGTGCCATCAGTGGGGGACTAGCGGGAACTTACAATGAGCAGTTCTTC
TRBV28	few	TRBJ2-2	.	CASSLIRVTGELFF	TGTGCCAGCAGTTTAATAAGGGTCACCGGGGAGCTGTTTTTT